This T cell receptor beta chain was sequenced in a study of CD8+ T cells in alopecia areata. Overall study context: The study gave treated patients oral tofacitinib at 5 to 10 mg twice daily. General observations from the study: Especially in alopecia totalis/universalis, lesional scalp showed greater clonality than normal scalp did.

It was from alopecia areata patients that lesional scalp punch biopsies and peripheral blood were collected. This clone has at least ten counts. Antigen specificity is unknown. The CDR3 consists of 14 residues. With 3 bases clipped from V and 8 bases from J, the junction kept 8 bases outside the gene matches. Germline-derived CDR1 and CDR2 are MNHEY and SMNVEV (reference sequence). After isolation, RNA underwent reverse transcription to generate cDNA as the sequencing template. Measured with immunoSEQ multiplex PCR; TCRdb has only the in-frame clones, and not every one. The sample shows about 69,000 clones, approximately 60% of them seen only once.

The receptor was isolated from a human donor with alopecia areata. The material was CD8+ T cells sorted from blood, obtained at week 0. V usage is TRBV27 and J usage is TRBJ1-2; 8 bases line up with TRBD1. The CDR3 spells CASSFWQGAKGYTF. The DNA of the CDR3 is TGTGCCAGCAGTTTCTGGCAGGGGGCTAAGGGCTACACCTTC.